This T cell receptor beta chain was retrieved from a study of blood T cells in healthy people across ages. Findings and limits, study-wide: Significant beta diversity loss was already apparent by age roughly 40, declining roughly linearly.

Alongside a J-beta primer mix, a sample-barcoded 5' primer served in a second PCR lasting about 6 to 12 cycles. TCRdb ran MiXCR on the 5' RACE reads and lists one entry per CDR3 protein. The data hold roughly 2 million distinct CDR3 sequences, with approximately 50% observed a single time. V was cut by 6 bases and J by 3 bases, with 18 bases left in between. This CDR3 spans 15 amino acids. Germline V gene sequence: CDR1 MNHNY, CDR2 SVGAGI (reference sequence). This clonotype has only a few counts. Its antigen remains unidentified. The V gene is TRBV6-6, the J gene TRBJ2-7, with D tentatively TRBD2 (6 bases). The clonotype comes from a woman aged 40 to 50 in good health. Sequencing was done on a sample of blood. CDR3 coding DNA: TGTGCCAGCAGCTCGGCGGGGCTTCCCCGCTACGAGCAGTACTTC. Translating it yields CASSSAGLPRYEQYF.